Sequencing of this T cell receptor (beta chain) was carried out in a study of immune heterogeneity within non-small cell lung tumors. Germline CDR1 reads MGHRA; CDR2 reads YSYEKL. Trimming removed 0 bases at V and 3 bases at J, with 11 bases between. The CDR3 contains 15 residues. The authors used around 590 ng of bulk tumor genomic DNA per sample as template. During surgery, several far-apart biopsies were obtained from every primary tumor. The cohort was untreated, with newly diagnosed non-small cell lung cancer undergoing curative surgery. Those donating were patients (newly diagnosed with non-small cell lung cancer) who were having surgery with curative intent. A few counts support this clonotype. Amplification of TCR beta CDR3 was performed by multiplex PCR with 32 V and 13 J primers. In TCRdb, the multiplex PCR reads were re-called with MiXCR into one record per CDR3 protein. The sample shows about 2,900 distinct CDR3 sequences, 40% to 50% of them seen only once.

The chain couples TRBV4-1 to TRBJ1-2; D is ambiguous. Sequenced input: lung tumor tissue. The receptor was derived from a woman aged 45 to 65 with non-small cell lung cancer. The CDR3 DNA sequence: TGCGCCAGCAGCCAAGATTACGGGTTAGACTATGGCTACACCTTC. This gives the protein CASSQDYGLDYGYTF.